This passage covers 30 T cell receptor beta chains from one sample sequenced in a study of T cells in Graves' hyperthyroidism and ophthalmopathy. TCR beta CDR3 sequences were amplified from RNA transcripts. Researchers ran a first-round RT-PCR on the TCR CDR3 using the HTBI primer set. One entry per CDR3 protein, called by TCRdb with MiXCR from the multiplex PCR reads. This sample has roughly 630,000 distinct CDR3 sequences, with approximately 14% found just once. The material sequenced was blood. All receptors come from a woman aged 25 to 39 with Graves' hyperthyroidism.

The chain employs TRBV10-3 and TRBJ2-7, with 9 bases fitting TRBD1. This CDR3 spans 15 amino acids. Germline-derived CDR1 and CDR2 are ENHRY and SYGVKD. V was clipped by 6 bases and J by 2 bases; unmatched bases: 8. The CDR3 is CAIRRGQGTAYEQYF. The CDR3 coding sequence is TGTGCCATCAGACGGGGACAGGGAACAGCCTACGAGCAGTACTTC.

V gene TRBV6-2 or TRBV6-3 combines with J gene TRBJ2-4; 10 nucleotides match TRBD1. V shed 6 bases, J shed 3 bases, and the junction held 8 bases outside the gene matches. From germline, CDR1 is MNHEY and CDR2 SVGEGT. The CDR3 extends over 16 amino acids. This CDR3 is CASSPGQGLDKNIQYF. The CDR3 DNA follows: TGTGCCAGCAGCCCGGGACAGGGGTTGGACAAAAACATTCAGTACTTC.

This clonotype was counted between two and nine times. This rearrangement joins TRBV6-1 to TRBJ1-5; tentative D call: TRBD1 (5 bases). CDR1 is MNHNS, CDR2 SASEGT, per germline. The CDR3 totals 14 residues. Trimming took off 7 bases at V and 5 bases at J, with 15 bases between the two ends. CDR3: CASNGGLTDQPQHF. The CDR3 DNA reads as TGTGCCAGCAACGGGGGTTTGACGGATCAGCCCCAGCATTTT.

Concerning this clonotype: The junction and the germline gene differ at one end; a read error may be behind it. The CDR3 protein is CASSLVGRYSNQPKHF. CDR3 bases: TGTGCCAGCAGCTTAGTAGGGCGATATAGCAATCAGCCCAAGCATTTT. The chain carries TRBV7-9 and TRBJ1-5; D remains unclear. The CDR3 totals 16 residues. CDR1 and CDR2 (germline): SEHNR, FQNEAQ (reference sequence). Using reference TRBV7-9 and TRBJ1-5 for the parts outside the CDR3, the full variable domain is DTGVSQNPRHKITKRGQNVTFRCDPISEHNRLYWYRQTLGQGPEFLTYFQNEAQLEKSRLLSDRFSAERPKGSFSTLEIQRTEQGDSAMYLCASSLVGRYSNQPKHFGDGTRLSIL.

The chain employs TRBV9 and TRBJ1-6; D perhaps matches TRBD1 (6 bases). Per the germline V gene, CDR1 is SGDLS and CDR2 is YYNGEE. V lost 2 bases and J 15 bases, leaving 18 bases between the germline ends. The CDR3 spans 14 residues. The CDR3 region is CASSVLSQDSHLHF. The CDR3 region has the DNA TGTGCCAGCAGCGTTCTCTCCCAGGACAGCCACCTCCACTTT. Using reference TRBV9 and TRBJ1-6 for the parts outside the CDR3, the full variable domain is DSGVTQTPKHLITATGQRVTLRCSPRSGDLSVYWYQQSLDQGLQFLIQYYNGEERAKGNILERFSAQQFPDLHSELNLSSLELGDSALYFCASSVLSQDSHLHFGNGTRLTVT.

This clonotype has at least ten counts. This chain links TRBV2 with TRBJ2-6; 8 nucleotides align to TRBD1. This CDR3 contains 15 residues. V was pared by 7 bases and J by 1 base, with 3 bases of the junction left unmatched. Germline CDR1 SNHLY, CDR2 FYNNEI. CDR3 region: CASTGTGSGANVLTF. The CDR3 region has the DNA TGTGCCAGCACCGGGACAGGTTCTGGGGCCAACGTCCTGACTTTC.

There are a few counts of this clonotype. V gene TRBV4-1 combines with J gene TRBJ2-1; no clear D. Per germline, CDR1 MGHRA and CDR2 YSYEKL. The CDR3 has 14 amino acids. Trimming removed 2 bases at V and 8 bases at J, with 13 bases between. The CDR3 DNA reads as TGCGCCAGCAGCCAATACCCACCTGACGATGAGCAGTTCTTC. This sequence encodes CASSQYPPDDEQFF.

The rearrangement links TRBV24-1 to TRBJ2-1; maybe TRBD2 (5 bases). The CDR3 spans 12 residues. V was clipped by 5 bases and J by 8 bases, with 9 bases between them. Germline values: CDR1 KGHDR, CDR2 SFDVKD. The CDR3 DNA follows: TGTGCCACCAGTGGGAGGACGGATGAGCAGTTCTTC. Translation gives CATSGRTDEQFF.

This clonotype was recorded at least ten times. The chain uses TRBV2 and TRBJ1-2, with D unclear. V was clipped by 6 bases and J by 4 bases, with 9 bases between them. The CDR3 runs to 12 residues. Germline V gene sequence: CDR1 SNHLY, CDR2 FYNNEI. CDR3 DNA: TGTGCCAGCAGGATAGGAGGCTATGGCTACACCTTC. Translated, it gives CASRIGGYGYTF.

This clonotype occurred many times. The chain couples TRBV20-1 to TRBJ1-5, with D unresolved. The CDR3 covers 14 residues. V was shortened by 7 bases and J by 2 bases, with 15 bases between the two germline ends. CDR1 and CDR2 (germline): DFQATT, SNEGSKA (reference sequence). CDR3 DNA sequence: TGCAGTGTCAGGTCCGGTTGGGGCAATCAGCCCCAGCATTTT. Protein: CSVRSGWGNQPQHF.

This clonotype was counted a few times. The chain couples TRBV6-1 to TRBJ2-3; D remains ambiguous. CDR1 and CDR2 from the germline V gene are MNHNS and SASEGT. The V and J ends lost 3 bases and 0 bases respectively, with 10 bases between them. The CDR3 is 15 amino acids. The CDR3 bases are TGTGCCAGCAGTGAGGGTATTGGTAGCACAGATACGCAGTATTTT. As protein: CASSEGIGSTDTQYF.

This clonotype has more than one count but fewer than ten. V usage is TRBV7-9 and J usage is TRBJ1-2; D is uncertain. With 3 bases removed from V and 0 bases from J, the gap between germline ends came to 8 bases. The CDR3 loop spans 14 amino acids. Germline V gene lookup returns CDR1 SEHNR and CDR2 FQNEAQ (reference sequence). The CDR3 is CASSLGPPNYGYTF. DNA for the CDR3: TGTGCCAGCAGCTTGGGCCCCCCTAACTATGGCTACACCTTC.

This clonotype was counted at least ten times. The V and J genes are TRBV12-3 or TRBV12-4 and TRBJ2-3; D call uncertain. The V gene lost 2 bases and the J gene lost 4 bases, with 10 bases spanning the gap. This CDR3 spans 14 amino acids. In DNA, the CDR3 is TGTGCCAGCAGTTTAAGGGATAGGGCAGATACGCAGTATTTT. This encodes CASSLRDRADTQYF.

This clonotype was found many times. The chain uses TRBV2 and TRBJ2-2; 8 bases fit TRBD2. V shed 7 bases and J 1 base; nucleotides not matched to a gene: 8. The CDR3 runs to 16 residues. The germline CDR1 and CDR2 sequences are SNHLY and FYNNEI. CDR3 bases: TGTGCCAGCAAGCTGAATAGCGGGATGAACACCGGGGAGCTGTTTTTT. The encoded protein is CASKLNSGMNTGELFF.

There are a few counts of this clonotype. The chain is built from TRBV14 and TRBJ2-7; D may match TRBD1 or TRBD2 (5 bases each). Trimming stripped 4 bases from V and 1 base from J, with 14 bases between. Germline V gene sequence: CDR1 SGHDN, CDR2 FVKESK. The CDR3 is 15 residues long. The CDR3 here is CASSLTGTKSYEQYF. CDR3 bases: TGTGCCAGCAGCCTCACCGGGACCAAATCCTACGAGCAGTACTTC.

This clonotype has ten or more counts. The chain joins TRBV2 to TRBJ1-5; a possible D gene is TRBD1 (6 bases). The CDR3 is 17 residues long. Trimming removed 4 bases at V and 1 base at J, with 17 bases between. CDR1 SNHLY and CDR2 FYNNEI come from the germline V gene. Written as DNA, the CDR3 is TGTGCCAGCAGTGGCCCCCTCTATACAGGGAGCAATCAGCCCCAGCATTTT. Translation gives CASSGPLYTGSNQPQHF.

This clonotype was counted ten times or more. The chain joins TRBV2 to TRBJ2-3, with a tentative D call TRBD2 (6 bases). This CDR3 is 17 amino acids long. Trimming cost V 8 bases and J 1 base, with 22 bases left between them. Germline CDR1 SNHLY, CDR2 FYNNEI. The CDR3 loop reads CASGQGGGFTGTDTQYF. Written as DNA, the CDR3 is TGTGCCAGCGGGCAGGGAGGTGGGTTTACCGGCACAGATACGCAGTATTTT. The complete variable domain, with remaining parts taken from reference TRBV2 and TRBJ2-3, reads EPEVTQTPSHQVTQMGQEVILRCVPISNHLYFYWYRQILGQKVEFLVSFYNNEISEKSEIFDDQFSVERPDGSNFTLKIRSTKLEDSAMYFCASGQGGGFTGTDTQYFGPGTRLTVL.

This clonotype was seen ten or more times. This chain joins TRBV3-1 and TRBJ1-1, with D maybe TRBD1 (6 bases). V lost 1 base and J lost 5, with 17 bases in between. Germline CDR1 and CDR2: LGHDT and YNNKEL (reference sequence). CDR3 size: 16 residues. CDR3 protein: CASSQGGGRQGTEAFF. The CDR3 bases are TGTGCCAGCAGCCAAGGGGGGGGCAGGCAGGGAACTGAAGCTTTCTTT.

The chain is built from TRBV18 and TRBJ1-1, with a weak D call TRBD1 (5 bases). CDR3 length: 18 amino acids. The V gene's germline CDR1 is KGHSH and CDR2 LQKENI. The V and J ends lost 6 bases and 0 bases respectively, with 23 bases between them. CDR3 in amino acids: CASSVMGPLTQMNTEAFF. The CDR3 DNA follows: TGTGCCAGCTCCGTTATGGGACCCCTTACCCAGATGAACACTGAAGCTTTCTTT.

Ten or more counts support this clonotype. The gene calls are TRBV30 and TRBJ2-4; possibly TRBD1 or TRBD2 for D (5 bases each). CDR3 length: 13 residues. Looked up from germline, CDR1 is GTSNPN and CDR2 is SVGIG (reference sequence). Trimming took 3 bases from V and 6 from J, leaving 12 bases between them. The chain's CDR3 is CAWRGPGANIQYF. The CDR3 coding sequence is TGTGCCTGGAGGGGACCTGGGGCAAACATTCAGTACTTC. Based on the CDR3 plus reference TRBV30 and TRBJ2-4, the full variable domain is SQTIHQWPATLVQPVGSPLSLECTVEGTSNPNLYWYRQAAGRGLQLLFYSVGIGQISSEVPQNLSASRPQDRQFILSSKKLLLSDSGFYLCAWRGPGANIQYFGAGTRLSVL.

This rearrangement joins TRBV19 to TRBJ2-1, with TRBD2 as a possible D gene (6 bases). The V gene lost 7 bases and the J gene lost 7 bases, with 17 bases spanning the gap. CDR3 size: 14 residues. The V gene's germline CDR1 is LNHDA and CDR2 SQIVND (reference sequence). This CDR3 is CASNFGGDWNEQFF. The CDR3 nucleotides read TGTGCCAGTAACTTCGGGGGAGATTGGAATGAGCAGTTCTTC.

This clonotype was seen ten or more times. The V gene is TRBV2, the J gene TRBJ1-5; 8 bases agree with TRBD1. There are 15 residues in the CDR3. V shed 6 bases and J 9 bases; nucleotides not matched to a gene: 13. Germline V lookup: CDR1 SNHLY, CDR2 FYNNEI. The CDR3 DNA is TGTGCCAGCAGCCGCTGGACAGGGAAGGTAGGGCCCCAGCATTTT. As protein: CASSRWTGKVGPQHF.

This clonotype was seen a handful of times. At one end the junction does not follow the germline gene, possibly because of a read error. The chain links TRBV7-9 to TRBJ1-4; D not certain. This CDR3 contains 14 residues. Per the germline V gene, CDR1 is SEHNR and CDR2 is FQNEAQ (reference sequence). This chain's CDR3 is CASSLADSREKLFF. CDR3 nucleotides: TGTGCCAGCAGCCTAGCCGATAGTCGGGAAAAACTGTTTTTT.

V usage is TRBV2 and J usage is TRBJ2-4, with a tentative D call TRBD2 (5 bases). The CDR3 is 10 residues long. V lost 8 bases to trimming and J lost 7 bases, with 6 bases between them. The germline gives CDR1 SNHLY, CDR2 FYNNEI. The CDR3 DNA follows: TGTGCCAGCGGAGGTAACATTCAGTACTTC. Amino acid sequence: CASGGNIQYF.

This clonotype was counted once. The gene calls are TRBV3-1 and TRBJ2-3, with 11 bases that match TRBD2. CDR3 length equals 17 residues. V lost 4 bases to trimming and J lost 6 bases; unmatched junction nucleotides: 12. Germline V gene sequence: CDR1 LGHDT, CDR2 YNNKEL (reference sequence). The CDR3 reads CASSLEGSGRAGDTQYF. In DNA form, the CDR3 reads TGTGCCAGCAGCCTAGAAGGTAGCGGGAGGGCCGGTGATACGCAGTATTTT.

This clonotype has a handful of counts. This chain joins TRBV13 and TRBJ2-3, with 10 bases lining up with TRBD1. This CDR3 contains 17 residues. The V and J ends lost 5 bases and 1 base, in that order; junction bases with no gene match: 9. Germline V CDR1 and CDR2: PRHDT, FYEKMQ (reference sequence). The CDR3 DNA sequence: TGTGCCAGCAGCACATGGACAGGGGGGAGCGGCACAGATACGCAGTATTTT. It encodes CASSTWTGGSGTDTQYF.

There are many counts of this clonotype. The rearrangement uses TRBV28 and TRBJ1-5; 7 bases map to TRBD1. The germline V gene encodes CDR1 MDHEN and CDR2 SYDVKM. Trimming removed 6 bases from V and 2 bases from J; junction bases left unmatched: 7. The CDR3 is 15 amino acids. DNA of the CDR3: TGTGCCAGCAGACCAGGGGGTTCTGGCAATCAGCCCCAGCATTTT. Translation: CASRPGGSGNQPQHF.

This clonotype was detected ten times or more. In DNA, the CDR3 is TGCAGTGCTAGAGGGCCCAACGGGGAGCTGTTTTTT. It specifies CSARGPNGELFF. The rearrangement joins TRBV20-1 to TRBJ2-2; no clear D. Germline V gene lookup returns CDR1 DFQATT and CDR2 SNEGSKA (reference sequence). The CDR3 length is 12 residues. The germline V and J ends were trimmed by 1 base and 7 bases, with 7 bases remaining between them.

The J gene is TRBJ2-6, the V gene TRBV20-1; D is unclear. The CDR3 runs to 14 residues. Trimming shortened V by 1 base and J by 0 bases, and 4 bases separated the two germline ends. Germline lookup yields CDR1 DFQATT and CDR2 SNEGSKA (reference sequence). CDR3 sequence (DNA): TGCAGTGCTAGAGTGAGCTCTGGGGCCAACGTCCTGACTTTC. Translating gives CSARVSSGANVLTF.

The chain carries TRBV10-3 and TRBJ1-2; no firm D call. There are 14 residues in the CDR3. Between the trimmed V and J ends, which lost 4 bases and 0 bases, there was a span of 9 bases. Germline values: CDR1 ENHRY, CDR2 SYGVKD. CDR3 loop: CAISAQESNYGYTF. CDR3 DNA: TGTGCCATCAGTGCGCAGGAGTCTAACTATGGCTACACCTTC.